A single sample gave rise to the 8 T cell receptor beta chains below, sequenced in a study of CD8 T cells in Susac syndrome. An input of roughly 0.5 to 1 ug of RNA was subjected to reverse transcription using random hexamers. Each CDR3 protein gets one entry after TCRdb re-called the immunoSEQ multiplex PCR reads with MiXCR. The sample gives approximately 150,000 distinct CDR3 sequences, nearly 97% of which show up once; 0.065% to 0.1% is in the top ten. Sequencing was done on a sample of CD4+ T cells from PBMCs. Every receptor here comes from a human donor with Susac syndrome.

V is TRBV24-1 and J is TRBJ1-4, with 7 bases lining up with TRBD1. This CDR3 comprises 15 residues. The junction had 8 bases not matched to a gene; V was cut back by 4 bases and J by 7 bases. Germline CDR1 KGHDR, CDR2 SFDVKD. CDR3 sequence (DNA): TGTGCCACCAGTGAAGGTAGGGGGCGAGGTGAAAAACTGTTTTTT. It translates to CATSEGRGRGEKLFF.

The V call is TRBV18, the J call TRBJ2-1, with 7 positions matching TRBD2. The CDR3 runs 15 residues. Germline-derived CDR1 and CDR2 are KGHSH and LQKENI. Trimming cost V 2 bases and J 4 bases; bases outside gene matches: 5. The CDR3 DNA sequence: TGTGCCAGCTCACCAAGGTCTAGCGGATACAATGAGCAGTTCTTC. This codes for CASSPRSSGYNEQFF.

The chain uses TRBV3-1 and TRBJ2-5, with no clear D. V dropped 0 bases and J dropped 4 bases, with 6 bases sitting between them. Germline CDR1 is LGHDT and CDR2 is YNNKEL (reference sequence). This CDR3 region has 13 residues. The DNA for the CDR3 is TGTGCCAGCAGCCAAGAAGTGGGAGAGACCCAGTACTTC. Amino acid sequence: CASSQEVGETQYF.

CDR3 DNA sequence: TGCGCCAGCAGCCAAGATCCTAGCGGGAGGACCGGGGAGCTGTTTTTT. Its translation: CASSQDPSGRTGELFF. The chain uses TRBV4-1 and TRBJ2-2; 11 bases match TRBD2. The germline V gene encodes CDR1 MGHRA and CDR2 YSYEKL. The CDR3 consists of 16 residues. With 0 bases clipped from V and 5 bases from J, the junction kept 2 bases outside the gene matches.

This chain connects TRBV6-5 to TRBJ2-1, with a weak D call TRBD1 (5 bases). This CDR3 spans 13 amino acids. V lost 6 bases to trimming and J lost 8 bases, with 14 bases between them. CDR1 is MNHEY, CDR2 SVGAGI, per germline. CDR3 in DNA: TGTGCCAGCAGCCCCGGTTGGGGCGATGAGCAGTTCTTC. This encodes CASSPGWGDEQFF.

The rearrangement uses TRBV4-1 and TRBJ2-1; possibly TRBD1 for D (5 bases). The CDR3 spans 17 residues. The germline V gene has CDR1 MGHRA and CDR2 YSYEKL. The ends were cut back, 1 base at V and 9 bases at J, with 22 bases in the middle. The CDR3 coding sequence is TGCGCCAGCAGCCAAGTTTGGTCCGGCCTCACAAGGGGTGAGCAGTTCTTC. It codes for CASSQVWSGLTRGEQFF.

This chain connects TRBV4-1 to TRBJ2-7, with D perhaps TRBD1 (5 bases). CDR3 size: 16 residues. Germline CDR1 reads MGHRA; CDR2 reads YSYEKL. The V gene lost 2 bases and the J gene lost 0 bases, with 14 bases spanning the gap. This chain's CDR3 is CASSQPLDRYSYEQYF. The CDR3 DNA follows: TGCGCCAGCAGCCAACCTCTTGACAGATACTCCTACGAGCAGTACTTC.

The gene calls are TRBV7-9 and TRBJ1-1, with D possibly TRBD1 on 5 matching bases. Per germline, CDR1 SEHNR and CDR2 FQNEAQ (reference sequence). Trimming took off 1 base at V and 4 bases at J, with 13 bases between the two ends. The CDR3 is 15 amino acids. CDR3 DNA: TGTGCCAGCAGCTTAGGTGGGCAGGGCGGCACTGAAGCTTTCTTT. It translates to CASSLGGQGGTEAFF.